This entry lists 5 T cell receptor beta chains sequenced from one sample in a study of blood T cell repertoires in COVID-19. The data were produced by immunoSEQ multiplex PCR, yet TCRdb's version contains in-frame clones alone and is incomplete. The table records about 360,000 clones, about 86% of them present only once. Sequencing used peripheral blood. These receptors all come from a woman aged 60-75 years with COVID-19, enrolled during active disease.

Written as DNA, the CDR3 is TGTGCCAGCAGCCCAGGACTAGCGGGGGCCCTCTCCTACAATGAGCAGTTCTTC. It specifies CASSPGLAGALSYNEQFF. The chain carries TRBV9 and TRBJ2-1, with 13 nucleotides matching TRBD2. CDR3 length: 18 amino acids. Germline loops: CDR1 SGDLS, CDR2 YYNGEE. With V trimmed by 4 bases and J by 0 bases, 7 bases remained unmatched.

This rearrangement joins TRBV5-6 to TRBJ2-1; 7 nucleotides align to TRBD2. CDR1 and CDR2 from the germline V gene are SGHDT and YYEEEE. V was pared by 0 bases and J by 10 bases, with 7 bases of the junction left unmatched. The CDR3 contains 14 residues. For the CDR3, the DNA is TGTGCCAGCAGCTTGGTGTTCCCCGGGGGGGAGCAGTTCTTC. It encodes CASSLVFPGGEQFF.

CDR3 sequence (DNA): TGTGCCAGCAGCGCTAACAGTCCGAACTCTGGGGCCAACGTCCTGACTTTC. Its protein is CASSANSPNSGANVLTF. This chain links TRBV9 with TRBJ2-6, with D unclear. Trimming took off 3 bases at V and 0 bases at J, with 13 bases between the two ends. The CDR3 is 17 amino acids. In germline, CDR1 is SGDLS, CDR2 YYNGEE.

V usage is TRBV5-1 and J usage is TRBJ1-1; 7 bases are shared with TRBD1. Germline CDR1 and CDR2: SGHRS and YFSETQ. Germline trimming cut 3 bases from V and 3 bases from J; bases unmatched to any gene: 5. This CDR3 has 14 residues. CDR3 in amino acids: CASSSRGMDTEAFF. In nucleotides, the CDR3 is TGCGCCAGCAGCTCCAGGGGGATGGACACTGAAGCTTTCTTT.

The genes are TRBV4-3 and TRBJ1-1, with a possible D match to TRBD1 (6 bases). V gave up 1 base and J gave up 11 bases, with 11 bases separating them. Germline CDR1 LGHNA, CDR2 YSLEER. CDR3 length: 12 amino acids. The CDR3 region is CASSQGGPGAFF. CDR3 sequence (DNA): TGCGCCAGCAGCCAAGGGGGGCCAGGGGCTTTCTTT.